The clone carrying this TCR beta chain was seen more than once but under ten times. The target antigen is unknown. This sample stems from a study of T cells after yellow fever vaccination. Study observations and caveats: Clonotypes shared by both compartments, CD4 and CD8, made up a small share. Post-booster reappearance was seen for most primary-vaccination clones (about 96% CD4, roughly 88% CD8). A faster peak, day 5 versus 15, was reached by the weaker secondary response.

The ends were cut back, 3 bases at V and 5 bases at J, with 11 bases in the middle. Germline CDR1 is SNHLY and CDR2 is FYNNEI. This CDR3 comprises 14 residues. As TCR cDNA was made by 5'RACE template switching, a universal primer site and UMIs were added. TCRdb processed the 5' RACE reads anew with MiXCR; each CDR3 protein has one entry. The sample has 150,000 to 200,000 distinct CDR3 sequences, approximately 6% seen once; the top ten hold 2.9%. The V gene is TRBV2, the J gene TRBJ2-1, with D unresolved. This clonotype originated in a man aged 18 to 30 who received the YFV17D yellow fever vaccine. The sample here was CD4+ T cells sorted from PBMCs, taken on the day of the first yellow fever vaccination. Written as DNA, the CDR3 is TGTGCCAGCAGTGACTCTAGTAGGGACAATGAGCAGTTCTTC. This sequence encodes CASSDSSRDNEQFF.